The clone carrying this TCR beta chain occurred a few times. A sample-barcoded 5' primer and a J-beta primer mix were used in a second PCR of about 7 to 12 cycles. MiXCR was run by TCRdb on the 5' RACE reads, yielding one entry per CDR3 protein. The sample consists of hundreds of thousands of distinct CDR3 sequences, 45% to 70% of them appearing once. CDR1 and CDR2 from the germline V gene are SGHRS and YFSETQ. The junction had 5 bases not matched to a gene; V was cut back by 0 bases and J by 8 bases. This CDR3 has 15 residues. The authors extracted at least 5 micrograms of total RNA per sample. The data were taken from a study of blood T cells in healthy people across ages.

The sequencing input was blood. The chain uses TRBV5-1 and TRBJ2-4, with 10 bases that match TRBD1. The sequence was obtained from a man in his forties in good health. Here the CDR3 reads CASSLGDRGSDIQYF. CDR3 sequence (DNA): TGCGCCAGCAGCTTGGGGGACAGGGGATCGGACATTCAGTACTTC.